A selection of T cell receptor beta chains follows, all from one sample in a study of blood T cell repertoires in COVID-19. Only in-frame clones appear in the TCRdb table, and some are missing; sequencing was by immunoSEQ multiplex PCR. The repertoire includes 150,000 or so clones, about 85% of them detected once, and roughly 0.6% sits in the top ten. The source material was peripheral blood. All receptors come from a man aged 55 to 70 with COVID-19, enrolled during active disease. Each CDR3 is given with its conserved first and last residue. The D gene is left open where the match is weak. Only part of the rows carry a size: once, few, many, or a class if the clone is expanded.

size: .
J: TRBJ2-7
D: TRBD1
V: TRBV10-3
DNA: TGTGCCATCAGTGACACGGGACAGGGACAGCAGTACTTC
CDR3: CAISDTGQGQQYF

size: .
J: TRBJ1-1
D: .
V: TRBV5-8
DNA: TGTGCCAGCAGCTACAGACAGGACCTAAACACTGAAGCTTTCTTT
CDR3: CASSYRQDLNTEAFF

size: .
J: TRBJ1-2
D: .
V: TRBV6-2/TRBV6-3
DNA: TGTGCCAGCAGTTACGTTACAGGATCTTATGGCTACACCTTC
CDR3: CASSYVTGSYGYTF

size: .
J: TRBJ2-7
D: TRBD2
V: TRBV27
DNA: TGTGCCAGCAGTTTAAGGCTAGCGGGAGTAGGTGGCGAGCAGTACTTC
CDR3: CASSLRLAGVGGEQYF

size: .
J: TRBJ2-2
D: .
V: TRBV9
DNA: TGTGCCAGCGGACTGAACACCGGGGAGCTGTTTTTT
CDR3: CASGLNTGELFF

size: .
J: TRBJ2-1
D: TRBD1
V: TRBV6-4
DNA: TGTGCCAGCAGCGCGGGACAGGGGCTCCTTTATGAGCAGTTCTTC
CDR3: CASSAGQGLLYEQFF

size: .
J: TRBJ1-1
D: TRBD1
V: TRBV6-5
DNA: TGTGCCAGCAGTAACTCCGGGACAGTGAACACTGAAGCTTTCTTT
CDR3: CASSNSGTVNTEAFF

size: .
J: TRBJ1-5
D: TRBD1
V: TRBV28
DNA: TGTGCCAGCAGTTCCTCAACCGGACAGGGAGGCCCTTATAGCAATCAGCCCCAGCATTTT
CDR3: CASSSSTGQGGPYSNQPQHF

size: .
J: TRBJ2-1
D: TRBD2
V: TRBV13
DNA: TGTGCCAGCAGCCCCCGGACTAGCGGGAACCCCAATGAGCAGTTCTTC
CDR3: CASSPRTSGNPNEQFF

size: .
J: TRBJ1-4
D: TRBD1
V: TRBV10-2
DNA: TGCGCCAGCAGTGAGTCAGGGGGCGCAGGTGAAAAACTGTTTTTT
CDR3: CASSESGGAGEKLFF

size: .
J: TRBJ1-2
D: .
V: TRBV9
DNA: TGTGCCAGCAGCGTAGCTGCGGGTTCGAACTATGGCTACACCTTC
CDR3: CASSVAAGSNYGYTF

size: .
J: TRBJ1-2
D: .
V: TRBV5-1
DNA: TGCGCCAGCAGCTTGGGAAACAGGGCTGGCTACACCTTC
CDR3: CASSLGNRAGYTF

size: .
J: TRBJ2-1
D: TRBD2
V: TRBV5-1
DNA: TGCGCCAGCAGCTCCGGGACTAGCGGCTACAATGAGCAGTTCTTC
CDR3: CASSSGTSGYNEQFF

size: few
J: TRBJ1-1
D: .
V: TRBV12-3/TRBV12-4
DNA: TGTGCCAGCACCGTGCAGGCTAACACTGAAGCTTTCTTT
CDR3: CASTVQANTEAFF

size: .
J: TRBJ1-1
D: .
V: TRBV28
DNA: TGTGCCAGCAGTTTCCGAGGGGGCACTGAAGCTTTCTTT
CDR3: CASSFRGGTEAFF

size: once
J: TRBJ1-6
D: .
V: TRBV18
DNA: TGTGCCAGCTCACCGGCCCAGGCCCCAGCATCGGATTCACCCCTCCACTTT
CDR3: CASSPAQAPASDSPLHF

size: .
J: TRBJ1-1
D: TRBD1
V: TRBV28
DNA: TGTGCCAGCAGTGTGGGACAGCGCTCAATCGGGGCTTTCTTT
CDR3: CASSVGQRSIGAFF

size: .
J: TRBJ1-4
D: .
V: TRBV25-1
DNA: TGTGCCAGCAGTGAATCTTGGGGGGAACCGAATGAAAAACTGTTTTTT
CDR3: CASSESWGEPNEKLFF

size: .
J: TRBJ2-7
D: TRBD1
V: TRBV28
DNA: TGTGCCAGCAGTTTAAATGGCCAGGGGGTGAAGCAGTACTTC
CDR3: CASSLNGQGVKQYF

size: .
J: TRBJ1-2
D: TRBD1
V: TRBV11-2
DNA: TGTGCCAGCAACCAGGGGGCGCTGGAATATGGCTACACCTTC
CDR3: CASNQGALEYGYTF

size: .
J: TRBJ2-1
D: TRBD2
V: TRBV30
DNA: TGTGCCTGGACTAGCGGTCCCATCAATGAGCAGTTCTTC
CDR3: CAWTSGPINEQFF

size: .
J: TRBJ2-3
D: TRBD2
V: TRBV2
DNA: TGTGCCAGCAGTGGAGCGATTGCGGGAGACACAGATACGCAGTATTTT
CDR3: CASSGAIAGDTDTQYF

size: few
J: TRBJ1-6
D: .
V: TRBV7-2
DNA: TGTGCCAGCAGCCCCCGGGCGGGGTCTTCAAATTCACCCCTCCACTTT
CDR3: CASSPRAGSSNSPLHF

size: .
J: TRBJ2-5
D: TRBD1
V: TRBV5-1
DNA: TGCGCCAGCAGCTTGAGGGGGCGCGGAGAGACCCAGTACTTC
CDR3: CASSLRGRGETQYF

size: .
J: TRBJ1-1
D: TRBD1
V: TRBV7-3
DNA: TGTGCCAGCAGCTTAGGGGACAGGGTCACTGAAGCTTTCTTT
CDR3: CASSLGDRVTEAFF

size: .
J: TRBJ2-7
D: TRBD1
V: TRBV28
DNA: TGTGCCAGCAGAGGGGGGACAGGGCCGGCCTACGAGCAGTACTTC
CDR3: CASRGGTGPAYEQYF

size: .
J: TRBJ2-7
D: .
V: TRBV27
DNA: TGTGCCAGCAGGCTCAGGACTTCCTACGAGCAGTACTTC
CDR3: CASRLRTSYEQYF

size: .
J: TRBJ1-5
D: .
V: TRBV4-1
DNA: TGCGCCAGCAGCCAAGAGGTCGGACAGACTGCAGGTAGCAATCAGCCCCAGCATTTT
CDR3: CASSQEVGQTAGSNQPQHF

size: .
J: TRBJ2-7
D: TRBD1
V: TRBV7-9
DNA: TGTGCCAGCAGCTTAACCCGGGACAGAGACTACGAGCAGTACTTC
CDR3: CASSLTRDRDYEQYF

size: .
J: TRBJ1-1
D: TRBD1
V: TRBV5-1
DNA: TGCGCCAGCAGCCCGGACAGGGGCGTTAGGACTGAAGCTTTCTTT
CDR3: CASSPDRGVRTEAFF

size: .
J: TRBJ1-2
D: .
V: TRBV5-6
DNA: TGTGCCAGCAGCGAGGGGGACGGGCTCTGGGGCTACACCTTC
CDR3: CASSEGDGLWGYTF

size: .
J: TRBJ1-3
D: .
V: TRBV3-1/TRBV3-2
DNA: TGTGCCAGCAGCCAAGGAACGGGCTCTGGAAACACCATATATTTT
CDR3: CASSQGTGSGNTIYF

size: .
J: TRBJ1-5
D: TRBD1
V: TRBV27
DNA: TGTGCCAGCAGTTTCGGGACAGGGGGATATAGCAATCAGCCCCAGCATTTT
CDR3: CASSFGTGGYSNQPQHF

size: .
J: TRBJ1-1
D: .
V: TRBV18
DNA: TGTGCCAGCTCTCAGGGGCAGAACACTGAAGCTTTCTTT
CDR3: CASSQGQNTEAFF